Listed here are 3 T cell receptor beta chains from one sample, sequenced in a study of blood T cells in healthy people across ages. A second PCR of about 7 to 12 cycles used a sample-barcoded 5' primer and a J-beta primer mix. TCRdb re-analysed the 5' RACE reads in MiXCR, keeping a single row per CDR3 protein. Of more than 1.4 million distinct CDR3 sequences listed, roughly 40% are singletons. Sequenced sample: blood. The receptor source for this set is a woman younger than 35 in good health.

The table lists this clonotype with a few counts. The chain is built from TRBV9 and TRBJ1-2; TRBD1 matches at 8 bases. With 3 bases clipped from V and 3 bases from J, the junction kept 13 bases outside the gene matches. Germline V gene sequence: CDR1 SGDLS, CDR2 YYNGEE. The CDR3 covers 17 residues. CDR3 loop: CASSGHLRGRLYYGYTF. As DNA, the CDR3 is TGTGCCAGCAGCGGACACCTCAGGGGGCGACTGTACTATGGCTACACCTTC.

This clonotype was seen only a few times. The genes are TRBV7-2 and TRBJ2-3, with a tentative D call TRBD2 (7 bases). The CDR3 contains 14 residues. V was cut by 11 bases and J by 0 bases, with 15 bases left in between. Germline V lookup: CDR1 SGHTA, CDR2 FQGNSA. CDR3 protein: CASGALASTDTQYF. The DNA for the CDR3 is TGTGCCTCGGGGGCACTAGCGAGCACAGATACGCAGTATTTT.

V and J are TRBV4-3 and TRBJ2-5; perhaps TRBD1 as D (6 bases). The DNA end favors TRBJ2-7, so the J call may be wrong. The CDR3 length is 14 residues. The germline gives CDR1 LGHNA, CDR2 YSLEER. As DNA, the CDR3 is TGCGCCAGCAGCATGAAGACAGGTTCGCCCGAGCAGTACTTC. Translating it yields CASSMKTGSPEQYF.